This record concerns one T cell receptor (beta chain) sequence. This clonotype was seen many times. The antigen it recognizes is unknown. The input lacks base qualities; no much larger clone sits a single base away. Receptors were amplified or captured by RT-PCR. Sequencing was carried out with an Illumina HiSeq 2500. TCRdb reprocessing: public reads trimmed at Q25 with fastp, clones called with MiXCR, in-frame beta chains kept. Rows are combined by CDR3 protein, so each entry shows the most common genes and DNA. The sample includes about 500,000 distinct CDR3 sequences, with 13% observed a single time. The ten largest clones take up less than 15% of the sample. This specimen's time point label, interpreted: approximately 40 days after influenza vaccine administration. This record belongs to a study of response to subunit inactivated influenza vaccine listed by TCRdb under 2018. In terms of the full investigation: The study used deep quantitative T cell receptor repertoire profiling to track responses to a trivalent subunit inactivated influenza vaccine. Findings and caveats that apply to the study as a whole: The authors proposed that each seasonal influenza vaccination may bring in only a limited number of new T cells.

Germline trimming: 4 bases from V, 3 bases from J; junction bases outside gene matches: 8. According to the germline V gene, CDR1 reads LGHNA and CDR2 reads YNFKEQ. The CDR3, cysteine through phenylalanine, is 17 amino acids long. The DNA shown is the 51-base CDR3, in frame from base 1. The sample here was PBMCs from blood, taken roughly 45 days after vaccination. The sequence was obtained from a man in his fifties who received an inactivated influenza vaccine. Donor details come from another sample of the same person, matched by shared clones. The chain employs TRBV4-2 and TRBJ2-3, and TRBD2 matches 12 of the central bases. Here the CDR3 is given as CASSRATSGSVTDTQYF. The DNA sequence is given as TGTGCCAGCAGCCGAGCGACTAGCGGGAGTGTGACAGATACGCAGTATTTT.